The sequence of this T cell receptor beta chain was determined in a study of cytomegalovirus exposure and HLA in healthy donors. Study as a whole: Membership in the Caucasian-associated ancestry cluster was found for around 81% of 398 genotyped donors.

In regard to this clone: The antigen is undetermined.

Trimming removed 0 bases from V and 2 bases from J; junction bases left unmatched: 2. Germline loops: CDR1 SGHNT, CDR2 YYREEE (reference sequence). This CDR3 comprises 15 residues. Study-level points and caveats: Across donors, presence/absence analyses took sequencing depth to be roughly uniform.

PCR used 60 Vbeta primers and 13 Jbeta primers. Profiling relied on immunoSEQ multiplex PCR, and the TCRdb table lists in-frame clones only, not all of them. The sample shows about 160,000 clones, around 83% of them seen only once. Sequencing used PBMCs. This TCR was recovered from a male donor in good health and CMV-seropositive. The V and J genes are TRBV5-4 and TRBJ2-3, with 8 bases identical to TRBD1. CDR3 loop: CASSLVGQATDTQYF. Here the CDR3 DNA reads TGTGCCAGCAGCTTGGTGGGACAGGCCACAGATACGCAGTATTTT. The full variable domain, its missing parts supplied by reference TRBV5-4 and TRBJ2-3, is ETGVTQSPTHLIKTRGQQVTLRCSSQSGHNTVSWYQQALGQGPQFIFQYYREEENGRGNFPPRFSGLQFPNYSSELNVNALELDDSALYLCASSLVGQATDTQYFGPGTRLTVL.